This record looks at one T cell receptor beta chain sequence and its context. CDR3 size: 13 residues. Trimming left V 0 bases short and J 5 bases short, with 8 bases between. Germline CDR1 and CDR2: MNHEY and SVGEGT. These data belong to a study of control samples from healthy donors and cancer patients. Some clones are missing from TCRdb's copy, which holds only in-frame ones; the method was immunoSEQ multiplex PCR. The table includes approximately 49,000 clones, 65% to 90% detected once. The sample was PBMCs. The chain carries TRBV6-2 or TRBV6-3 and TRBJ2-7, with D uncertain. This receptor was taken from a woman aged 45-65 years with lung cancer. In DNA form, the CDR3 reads TGTGCCAGCAGTTACTCGCCCGCGGACGAGCAGTACTTC. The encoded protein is CASSYSPADEQYF.